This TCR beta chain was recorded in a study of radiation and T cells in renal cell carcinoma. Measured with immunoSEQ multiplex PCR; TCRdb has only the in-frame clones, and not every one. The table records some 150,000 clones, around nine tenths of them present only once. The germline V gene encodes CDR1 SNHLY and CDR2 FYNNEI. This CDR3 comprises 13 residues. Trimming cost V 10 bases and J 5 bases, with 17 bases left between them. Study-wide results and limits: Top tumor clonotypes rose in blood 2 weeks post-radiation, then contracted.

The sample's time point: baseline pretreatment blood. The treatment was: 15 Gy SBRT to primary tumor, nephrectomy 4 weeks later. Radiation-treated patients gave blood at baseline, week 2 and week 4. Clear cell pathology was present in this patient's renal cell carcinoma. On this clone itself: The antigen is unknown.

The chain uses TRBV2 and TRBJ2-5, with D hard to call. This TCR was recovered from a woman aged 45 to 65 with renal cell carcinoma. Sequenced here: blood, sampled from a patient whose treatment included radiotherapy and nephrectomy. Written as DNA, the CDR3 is TGTGCCACCGTATGGGCCCAAGCGGAGACCCAGTACTTC. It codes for CATVWAQAETQYF.